A single sample gave rise to the 22 T cell receptor beta chains below, sequenced in a study of cytomegalovirus exposure and HLA in healthy donors. The PCR was carried out with 60 Vbeta primers and 13 Jbeta primers. The data were produced by immunoSEQ multiplex PCR, yet TCRdb's version contains in-frame clones alone and is incomplete. The sample holds around 110,000 clones, around 70% seen once. The sample was PBMCs. The receptor source for this set is a boy aged 5-17 years in good health and CMV-seronegative.

The chain is built from TRBV28 and TRBJ1-2; possible D gene TRBD1, 6 bases. The CDR3 consists of 15 residues. V dropped 7 bases and J dropped 2 bases, with 17 bases sitting between them. Germline loops: CDR1 MDHEN, CDR2 SYDVKM. As DNA, the CDR3 is TGTGCCAGCACCCTAGGGGGGGGGCGGAACTATGGCTACACCTTC. Its translation: CASTLGGGRNYGYTF.

DNA for the CDR3: TGTGCCAGTAAGGACTTCACCTACAATGAGCAGTTCTTC. Amino acid sequence: CASKDFTYNEQFF. The rearrangement links TRBV19 to TRBJ2-1; the D gene is possibly TRBD2 (5 bases). The CDR3 contains 13 residues. Looked up from germline, CDR1 is LNHDA and CDR2 is SQIVND (reference sequence). V dropped 7 bases and J dropped 2 bases, with 9 bases sitting between them.

This clone was seen a handful of times. The CDR3 region has the DNA TGTGCCAGTAGTATATTCAGGGCCACTTCAACTAATGAAAAACTGTTTTTT. Protein sequence: CASSIFRATSTNEKLFF. The gene calls are TRBV19 and TRBJ1-4; D perhaps matches TRBD1 (5 bases). This CDR3 contains 17 residues. Germline V lookup: CDR1 LNHDA, CDR2 SQIVND (reference sequence). V lost 2 bases and J 0 bases, leaving 13 bases between the germline ends.

This clone was picked up a small number of times. V and J are TRBV28 and TRBJ1-2; TRBD1 matches at 10 bases. V lost 5 bases to trimming and J lost 4 bases; unmatched junction nucleotides: 13. Germline CDR1 and CDR2: MDHEN and SYDVKM. The CDR3 sequence is 17 residues long. The CDR3 spells CASSPRPGTGVSYGYTF. The DNA for the CDR3 is TGTGCCAGCAGTCCCCGTCCCGGGACAGGGGTTAGCTATGGCTACACCTTC.

Written as DNA, the CDR3 is TGTGCCAGCAGCAAAGCCAGGGGAGGGACTGGGGCCAACGTCCTGACTTTC. This translates into CASSKARGGTGANVLTF. The chain joins TRBV2 to TRBJ2-6; D may be TRBD2 (7 bases). Germline CDR1 SNHLY, CDR2 FYNNEI. Trimming left V 6 bases short and J 2 bases short, with 17 bases between. The CDR3 contains 17 residues.

The chain links TRBV9 to TRBJ1-5; no clear D. The ends were cut back, 2 bases at V and 6 bases at J, with 12 bases in the middle. Per germline, CDR1 SGDLS and CDR2 YYNGEE. There are 14 residues in the CDR3. The CDR3 nucleotides read TGTGCCAGCAGCGTGACGGGTTCGGGTCAGCCCCAGCATTTT. Translation gives CASSVTGSGQPQHF.

This chain joins TRBV7-2 and TRBJ2-7; possibly TRBD1 for D (6 bases). Trimming cost V 5 bases and J 2 bases, with 13 bases left between them. The CDR3 sequence is 14 residues long. Per germline, CDR1 SGHTA and CDR2 FQGNSA. The CDR3 DNA reads TGTGCCAGCAGCCCTGGGGGCAGGACCTACGAGCAGTACTTC. Translation gives CASSPGGRTYEQYF.

The chain links TRBV2 to TRBJ1-1; D gene uncertain. Trimming removed 4 bases at V and 4 bases at J, with 10 bases between. In germline, CDR1 is SNHLY, CDR2 FYNNEI. The CDR3 is 13 residues long. CDR3 sequence: CASSGEVFTEAFF. The CDR3 DNA sequence: TGTGCCAGCAGTGGGGAGGTGTTCACTGAAGCTTTCTTT. Combining the CDR3 with reference TRBV2 and TRBJ1-1 gives the whole variable domain EPEVTQTPSHQVTQMGQEVILRCVPISNHLYFYWYRQILGQKVEFLVSFYNNEISEKSEIFDDQFSVERPDGSNFTLKIRSTKLEDSAMYFCASSGEVFTEAFFGQGTRLTVV.

Here the CDR3 DNA reads TGTGCCAGCAGTGATAGGGCGGGAGTACTCTACGAGCAGTACTTC. It codes for CASSDRAGVLYEQYF. The chain carries TRBV6-1 and TRBJ2-7, with 7 bases lining up with TRBD2. V shed 3 bases and J 3 bases; nucleotides not matched to a gene: 8. The CDR3 length is 15 residues. Germline assignment: CDR1 MNHNS and CDR2 SASEGT.

With respect to this clone: At the DNA level, this CDR3 is encoded by other sequences in the same sample as well. The chain has TRBV5-6 and TRBJ1-1, with 9 bases aligning to TRBD1. The CDR3 consists of 16 residues. Germline loops: CDR1 SGHDT, CDR2 YYEEEE. V was clipped by 2 bases and J by 4 bases; unmatched bases: 9. In DNA form, the CDR3 reads TGTGCCAGCAGCTTATTGTCGACAGGGGGGAGCACTGAAGCTTTCTTT. Translated, it gives CASSLLSTGGSTEAFF.

V is TRBV7-9 and J is TRBJ2-2, with no clear D. The CDR3 length is 17 residues. V dropped 0 bases and J dropped 0 bases, with 11 bases sitting between them. The germline V gene encodes CDR1 SEHNR and CDR2 FQNEAQ (reference sequence). The CDR3 sequence: CASSLAPVKPNTGELFF. The CDR3 DNA is TGTGCCAGCAGCTTAGCACCCGTGAAGCCGAACACCGGGGAGCTGTTTTTT.

This clone was detected once. The gene calls are TRBV7-9 and TRBJ1-5; D not resolved. Trimming cost V 5 bases and J 4 bases, with 15 bases left between them. Per the germline V gene, CDR1 is SEHNR and CDR2 is FQNEAQ (reference sequence). The CDR3 contains 15 residues. The CDR3 loop reads CASSAFELRNQPQHF. The CDR3 DNA reads as TGTGCCAGCAGCGCTTTTGAGCTCCGGAATCAGCCCCAGCATTTT.

V and J are TRBV5-6 and TRBJ1-4, with 7 bases that match TRBD1. Losses at the gene ends were 4 bases for V and 4 bases for J; bases not matched to a gene: 7. This CDR3 is built from 15 residues. Per germline, CDR1 SGHDT and CDR2 YYEEEE. CDR3 in amino acids: CASSPGTALNEKLFF. For the CDR3, the DNA is TGTGCCAGCAGCCCAGGGACAGCTCTTAATGAAAAACTGTTTTTT.

The genes are TRBV6-1 and TRBJ2-5; 7 bases align to TRBD1. With 6 bases clipped from V and 2 bases from J, the junction kept 9 bases outside the gene matches. This CDR3 comprises 15 residues. Germline-derived CDR1 and CDR2 are MNHNS and SASEGT. The CDR3 DNA is TGTGCCAGCAGGGGACAGAGAGGAAGGCAAGAGACCCAGTACTTC. This encodes CASRGQRGRQETQYF.

The table lists this clone with a few counts. The chain uses TRBV9 and TRBJ2-7; TRBD1 matches 10 bases. V lost 4 bases and J lost 4; bases outside the gene matches: 5. This CDR3 has 14 amino acids. Germline CDR1 is SGDLS and CDR2 is YYNGEE. The CDR3 here is CASSPRDRGYEQYF. The CDR3 nucleotides read TGTGCCAGCAGCCCGCGGGACAGGGGTTACGAGCAGTACTTC.

This chain joins TRBV7-9 and TRBJ2-2, with 11 nucleotides matching TRBD2. J lost 1 base, V lost 5 bases, and 3 bases had no gene match. The CDR3 consists of 16 residues. The germline gives CDR1 SEHNR, CDR2 FQNEAQ (reference sequence). Here the CDR3 reads CASSPTSGGNTGELFF. CDR3 in DNA: TGTGCCAGCAGCCCAACTAGCGGGGGGAACACCGGGGAGCTGTTTTTT.

The rearrangement joins TRBV7-9 to TRBJ2-7, with a possible D match to TRBD2 (6 bases). The CDR3 is made up of 15 amino acids. The germline gives CDR1 SEHNR, CDR2 FQNEAQ (reference sequence). Trimming stripped 10 bases from V and 5 bases from J, with 24 bases between. DNA of the CDR3: TGTGCCACCAGAGCGGGCGACCGAAGACTGGACGAGCAGTACTTC. This sequence encodes CATRAGDRRLDEQYF.

The chain has TRBV11-2 and TRBJ1-2; 7 bases agree with TRBD1. J was trimmed by 8 bases and V by 6 bases; bases with no gene match: 12. Per the germline V gene, CDR1 is SGHAT and CDR2 is FQNNGV. The CDR3 has 14 residues. For the CDR3, the DNA is TGTGCCAGCAGTTTCCTCCGGGACAGTGGAGGCTACACCTTC. Its translation is CASSFLRDSGGYTF.

The rearrangement joins TRBV9 to TRBJ2-3; 9 nucleotides match TRBD2. The germline V gene encodes CDR1 SGDLS and CDR2 YYNGEE. The CDR3 runs to 16 residues. The V gene end was trimmed by 0 bases and the J gene end by 4 bases; junction bases not matched to a gene: 6. The DNA for the CDR3 is TGTGCCAGCAGCGTAGGCGGCGGGGGGGCCCCAGATACGCAGTATTTT. The encoded protein is CASSVGGGGAPDTQYF.

V and J are TRBV19 and TRBJ1-2, with 7 bases that match TRBD1. CDR1 and CDR2 (germline): LNHDA, SQIVND (reference sequence). The CDR3 is 14 residues long. J was trimmed by 1 base and V by 8 bases; bases with no gene match: 7. The chain's CDR3 is CASWRQGDNYGYTF. The DNA of the CDR3 is TGTGCCAGTTGGAGACAGGGCGATAACTATGGCTACACCTTC.

Remarks on this clone: At the DNA level, this CDR3 is encoded by other sequences in the same sample as well. The CDR3 spells CSVGGILADTQYF. The CDR3 DNA reads as TGCAGCGTTGGAGGGATCCTGGCAGATACGCAGTATTTT. The J gene is TRBJ2-3, the V gene TRBV29-1, with D possibly being TRBD2 (5 bases). Between the trimmed V and J ends, which lost 4 bases and 4 bases, there was a span of 12 bases. There are 13 residues in the CDR3. Germline V gene data show CDR1 as SQVTM and CDR2 as ANQGSEA.

This clone was counted a few times. The V and J genes are TRBV25-1 and TRBJ1-1, with 7 bases fitting TRBD1. CDR1 MGHDK and CDR2 SYGVNS come from the germline V gene. V lost 4 bases, J lost 5 bases, and 4 bases stayed unmatched. This CDR3 spans 13 amino acids. CDR3 residues: CASSGQGRTEAFF. Here the CDR3 DNA reads TGTGCCAGCAGTGGACAGGGACGGACTGAAGCTTTCTTT.